This TCR beta chain originates from a study of blood T cell repertoires in COVID-19. Using immunoSEQ multiplex PCR, the repertoire was profiled, and TCRdb retains in-frame clones only, with some absent. The table lists 250,000 or so clones, roughly 80% of them singletons. J lost 6 bases, V lost 5 bases, and 4 bases had no gene match. CDR1 is SGHVS and CDR2 is FNYEAQ in the germline V gene. This CDR3 has 12 amino acids. This clone showed up just a few times. The chain couples TRBV7-6 to TRBJ2-7; 7 positions match TRBD1. The receptor was derived from a woman under 30 with acute or convalescent COVID-19. The source material was peripheral blood. The CDR3 nucleotides are TGTGCCAGCAGCCAAACAGGGGTCGAGCAGTACTTC. As protein: CASSQTGVEQYF.